These T cell receptor beta chains were read from a single sample in a study of sequential checkpoint blockade in melanoma. Produced via immunoSEQ multiplex PCR; TCRdb's table is partial and in-frame only. The sample comprises more than 9,500 clones, 75% to 80% of which are singletons, and about 9.3% rests with the top ten. Sequencing was performed on CD8+ T cells sorted from blood (inferred from file names), taken from a patient given nivolumab and ipilimumab in sequence. These receptors were collected from a human donor with melanoma. Both conserved end residues are trimmed from each CDR3. D genes are given only for firm matches. Clone size appears in some rows only: once, few, many, or a class for an expanded clone.

J gene: TRBJ2-5
clone size: .
D gene: TRBD1
CDR3 length: 12
V gene: TRBV4-1
CDR3 protein: ASSQDHRGMMQY

J gene: TRBJ2-1
clone size: .
D gene: TRBD1
CDR3 length: 12
V gene: TRBV19
CDR3 protein: ASSIGTGKKEQF

J gene: TRBJ2-7
clone size: .
D gene: .
CDR3 length: 12
V gene: TRBV7-2
CDR3 protein: ASSLVMQGGEQY

J gene: TRBJ2-3
clone size: .
D gene: .
CDR3 length: 13
V gene: TRBV4-2
CDR3 protein: ASSQVGSGTDTQY

J gene: TRBJ2-1
clone size: .
D gene: TRBD2
CDR3 length: 13
V gene: TRBV19
CDR3 protein: ASSIGGGGTSEQF

J gene: TRBJ2-7
clone size: .
D gene: .
CDR3 length: 11
V gene: TRBV15
CDR3 protein: ATSPGQSYEQY

J gene: TRBJ1-2
clone size: few
D gene: .
CDR3 length: 13
V gene: TRBV7-9
CDR3 protein: ASSSTTESNYGYT

J gene: TRBJ2-3
clone size: .
D gene: TRBD1
CDR3 length: 15
V gene: TRBV11-2
CDR3 protein: ASSHFPAGTGPDTQY

J gene: TRBJ2-7
clone size: .
D gene: .
CDR3 length: 12
V gene: TRBV6-1
CDR3 protein: ASSESPGMDEQY

J gene: TRBJ2-3
clone size: .
D gene: .
CDR3 length: 14
V gene: TRBV9
CDR3 protein: ASSTRSGVSTDTQY

J gene: TRBJ1-2
clone size: few
D gene: .
CDR3 length: 12
V gene: TRBV23-1
CDR3 protein: ASTDCRTEEGYT

J gene: TRBJ2-5
clone size: .
D gene: TRBD2
CDR3 length: 15
V gene: TRBV5-1
CDR3 protein: ASSLWGGRASQETQY

J gene: TRBJ2-7
clone size: .
D gene: .
CDR3 length: 13
V gene: TRBV11-2
CDR3 protein: ASSSRDYASYEQY

J gene: TRBJ2-2
clone size: .
D gene: .
CDR3 length: 12
V gene: TRBV27
CDR3 protein: ASSLPRGTGELF

J gene: TRBJ2-7
clone size: medium-sized
D gene: TRBD1
CDR3 length: 13
V gene: TRBV27
CDR3 protein: ASSLLGDRGYEQY

J gene: TRBJ2-7
clone size: .
D gene: TRBD1
CDR3 length: 13
V gene: TRBV6-5
CDR3 protein: ASTKLAGGHYEQY

J gene: TRBJ1-2
clone size: few
D gene: .
CDR3 length: 15
V gene: TRBV7-1
CDR3 protein: ASSPGTYSNPNYGYT

J gene: TRBJ1-2
clone size: .
D gene: .
CDR3 length: 11
V gene: TRBV11-2
CDR3 protein: ASSSGSRLECT

J gene: TRBJ1-3
clone size: .
D gene: .
CDR3 length: 11
V gene: TRBV6-1
CDR3 protein: ASGGMSGNTIY

J gene: TRBJ2-2
clone size: .
D gene: .
CDR3 length: 13
V gene: TRBV27
CDR3 protein: ASRGGGINTGELF

J gene: TRBJ2-2
clone size: .
D gene: TRBD1
CDR3 length: 15
V gene: TRBV7-9
CDR3 protein: ASSAWTGKRNTGELF

J gene: TRBJ2-7
clone size: .
D gene: .
CDR3 length: 12
V gene: TRBV7-8
CDR3 protein: ASSHGTANYEQY

J gene: TRBJ2-5
clone size: .
D gene: TRBD2
CDR3 length: 14
V gene: TRBV25-1
CDR3 protein: ASSEPGLAGKETQY

J gene: TRBJ1-1
clone size: .
D gene: TRBD1
CDR3 length: 10
V gene: TRBV7-9
CDR3 protein: ASSLQGAEAF

J gene: TRBJ1-1
clone size: .
D gene: TRBD1
CDR3 length: 11
V gene: TRBV4-1
CDR3 protein: ASSVGQGSWAF

J gene: TRBJ1-1
clone size: .
D gene: .
CDR3 length: 10
V gene: TRBV7-9
CDR3 protein: ASSFPGREAL

J gene: TRBJ2-1
clone size: .
D gene: .
CDR3 length: 12
V gene: TRBV7-9
CDR3 protein: ASSPPDNYNEQF

J gene: TRBJ2-2
clone size: .
D gene: TRBD1
CDR3 length: 16
V gene: TRBV7-2
CDR3 protein: ASSLFYLQGAHTGELF

J gene: TRBJ2-3
clone size: .
D gene: .
CDR3 length: 14
V gene: TRBV7-9
CDR3 protein: ASSSRVGHRTDTQY

J gene: TRBJ1-1
clone size: once
D gene: .
CDR3 length: 13
V gene: TRBV27
CDR3 protein: ASSSFFTMNTEAF

J gene: TRBJ2-2
clone size: .
D gene: .
CDR3 length: 15
V gene: TRBV7-8
CDR3 protein: ASSLVLLPGDTGELF

J gene: TRBJ2-1
clone size: .
D gene: .
CDR3 length: 13
V gene: TRBV5-1
CDR3 protein: ASSEMEDSYNEQF

J gene: TRBJ2-1
clone size: .
D gene: TRBD2
CDR3 length: 16
V gene: TRBV4-2
CDR3 protein: ASSQEQWLAGAYNEQF